These T cell receptor beta chains were read from a single sample in a study of radiotherapy plus CTLA-4 blockade in lung cancer. The method was immunoSEQ multiplex PCR; TCRdb's version includes in-frame clones alone and lacks a portion of them. The sample carries some 80,000 clones, about 80% recorded once. The input for sequencing was peripheral blood, taken from a patient treated with radiotherapy plus ipilimumab. Receptors were obtained from a human donor with non-small cell lung cancer who had stable disease on radiotherapy plus ipilimumab. Each CDR3 is given with its conserved first and last residue. A D gene is named only where the DNA matches it firmly. Expanded clones are given a class, and other clones once, few, many or no size at all.

D	length	V	size	J	CDR3	DNA
.	13	TRBV28	.	TRBJ1-1	CASSLWGNTEAFF	TGTGCCAGCAGTTTATGGGGTAACACTGAAGCTTTCTTT
TRBD2	15	TRBV13	.	TRBJ2-7	CASSITSGGAYEQYF	TGTGCCAGCAGCATCACTAGCGGGGGGGCTTACGAGCAGTACTTC
.	12	TRBV30	.	TRBJ1-2	CAWSAGLYGYTF	TGTGCCTGGAGTGCGGGCCTCTATGGCTACACCTTC
.	15	TRBV11-1	.	TRBJ2-7	CASSLDRLASNEQYF	TGTGCCAGCAGCTTAGATCGGCTAGCCTCAAACGAGCAGTACTTC
.	15	TRBV5-1	once	TRBJ1-1	CASSLESSPNTEAFF	TGCGCCAGCAGCTTGGAGTCCAGCCCGAACACTGAAGCTTTCTTT
TRBD2	14	TRBV25-1	.	TRBJ2-3	CASSERDYTDTQYF	TGTGCCAGCAGTGAACGGGACTACACAGATACGCAGTATTTT
.	15	TRBV7-6	.	TRBJ2-5	CASSFSTVRGETQYF	TGTGCCAGCAGCTTTTCTACGGTTAGGGGAGAGACCCAGTACTTC
.	15	TRBV9	.	TRBJ1-5	CASSVGSGGNQPQHF	TGTGCCAGCAGCGTAGGATCCGGGGGGAATCAGCCCCAGCATTTT
.	16	TRBV28	.	TRBJ2-7	CASRSALRTGQYEQYF	TGTGCCAGCAGATCCGCCCTTCGCACGGGCCAGTACGAGCAGTACTTC
TRBD1	17	TRBV18	.	TRBJ2-2	CASSPQRGRLNTGELFF	TGTGCCAGCTCACCCCAAAGGGGGCGACTGAACACCGGGGAGCTGTTTTTT
.	14	TRBV7-3	.	TRBJ1-2	CASSLTHSGYGYTF	TGTGCCAGCAGCTTAACCCACAGCGGCTATGGCTACACCTTC
.	14	TRBV11-3	.	TRBJ2-1	CASSPGGADNEQFF	TGTGCCAGCAGCCCCGGAGGGGCAGACAATGAGCAGTTCTTC
.	13	TRBV6-6	.	TRBJ2-7	CASDGQTDYEQYF	TGTGCCAGCGACGGGCAGACCGACTACGAGCAGTACTTC
.	14	TRBV7-8	.	TRBJ1-1	CASRGVGVNTEAFF	TGTGCCAGTCGAGGGGTAGGGGTGAACACTGAAGCTTTCTTT
.	12	TRBV5-1	.	TRBJ1-1	CASSSGRTEAFF	TGCGCCAGCAGCTCCGGACGTACTGAAGCTTTCTTT
.	14	TRBV30	.	TRBJ2-7	CAWSSPYSAYEQYF	TGTGCCTGGAGTTCTCCCTACTCTGCCTACGAGCAGTACTTC
TRBD1	15	TRBV28	.	TRBJ1-4	CASSQRQGGTEKLFF	TGTGCCAGCAGTCAACGACAGGGAGGGACTGAAAAACTGTTTTTT
TRBD1	16	TRBV13	.	TRBJ2-2	CASSLGRQGWTGELFF	TGTGCCAGCAGCTTAGGGAGACAGGGGTGGACCGGGGAGCTGTTTTTT
TRBD1	15	TRBV27	.	TRBJ1-2	CASSPDRGGNSGYTF	TGTGCCAGCTCCCCGGACAGGGGGGGAAATTCGGGCTACACCTTC
.	14	TRBV6-5	once	TRBJ1-6	CASRRPEPNSPLHF	TGTGCCAGTCGCAGGCCCGAGCCCAATTCACCCCTCCACTTT
.	15	TRBV28	once	TRBJ2-1	CASSSSGVQGNEQFF	TGTGCCAGCAGCTCGAGCGGGGTCCAGGGGAATGAGCAGTTCTTC
.	14	TRBV5-6	.	TRBJ2-7	CASSLGLQRGPQYF	TGTGCCAGCAGCTTGGGCCTTCAAAGAGGACCGCAGTACTTC
.	14	TRBV6-5	.	TRBJ2-5	CASSYGAPQETQYF	TGTGCCAGCAGTTACGGGGCACCCCAAGAGACCCAGTACTTC
.	14	TRBV5-1	.	TRBJ2-7	CASGLGGNSYEQYF	TGCGCCAGCGGGTTGGGGGGTAACTCCTACGAGCAGTACTTC
.	13	TRBV6-5	few	TRBJ1-5	CASTSGGSQPQHF	TGTGCCAGCACCTCCGGGGGGAGTCAGCCCCAGCATTTT
TRBD1	14	TRBV15	.	TRBJ1-1	CATSPRGPNTEAFF	TGTGCCACCAGCCCAAGGGGGCCCAACACTGAAGCTTTCTTT
.	17	TRBV21-1	few	TRBJ2-7	CASSKVSGRALRYEQYF	TGTGCCAGCAGCAAAGTTAGCGGGAGGGCCTTAAGGTACGAGCAGTACTTC
.	15	TRBV11-2	.	TRBJ1-6	CASSYGQFQYSPLHF	TGTGCCAGCAGCTACGGACAGTTCCAATATTCACCCCTCCACTTT
.	16	TRBV18	.	TRBJ2-5	CASSPQVRGGQETQYF	TGTGCCAGCTCACCACAAGTCAGGGGAGGGCAAGAGACCCAGTACTTC
TRBD1	12	TRBV6-5	.	TRBJ1-2	CASRPGQGGYTF	TGTGCCAGCAGACCGGGACAGGGCGGCTACACCTTC
.	15	TRBV11-2	.	TRBJ2-1	CASSSRTGSYNEQFF	TGTGCCAGCAGCTCCCGGACGGGCTCCTACAATGAGCAGTTCTTC
TRBD1	15	TRBV6-6	.	TRBJ2-7	CASSSTGTGTYEQYF	TGTGCCAGCAGTTCCACCGGGACAGGGACCTACGAGCAGTACTTC
.	12	TRBV30	.	TRBJ1-4	CAWRVTNEKLFF	TGTGCCTGGAGGGTGACTAATGAAAAACTGTTTTTT